Described below is a single T cell receptor (beta chain) sequence and its context. Its antigen is still unknown. No qualities accompany the bases; no much larger clone lies one base away. These data come from a study of T cell repertoires in cytomegalovirus infection (dated by TCRdb to between 2017 and 2020). Some background on the complete study: Donor HLA type was relevant to the analysis, as public TCR beta signatures indicated carriage of CMV infection together with the matching HLA type. Findings and caveats that apply to the study as a whole: Carriers of CMV infection plus the relevant HLA type were discriminated by the cumulative frequency of public TCR beta family members in the study cohort and in an independent approximately 350-donor cohort. The ex vivo response was dominated by HLA-C-restricted CMV-specific TCR beta clonotypes, which also provided the single most frequent clonotype in two of eight donors.

Sequencing instrument: Illumina HiSeq 1500. The public reads were reanalyzed by TCRdb: fastp trimming at Q25, MiXCR alignment, in-frame beta chains only. Every entry covers one CDR3 protein and lists the most common genes and DNA from its rows. In this sample the table shows about 310,000 distinct CDR3 sequences, 17% of which occur a single time. The ten largest clones represent 12% of the sample. The CDR3 sequence holds 13 residues, the cysteine and phenylalanine included. The kept DNA is CDR3 alone, 39 bases in frame from the first base. V loses 3 bases of germline sequence and J loses 1 base, and the interval between the two ends is 9 bases. Based on the germline V gene (reference sequence), the CDR1 and CDR2 sequences are DFQATT and SNEGSKA.

This receptor was identified in a human donor in good health (CMV status not recorded). Some clones in this sample may be carry-over from other donors' samples. The chain employs TRBV20-1 and TRBJ1-1, and possibly TRBD1, on 5 matching bases. Material: PBMCs. Here the CDR3 is given as CSARGGENTEAFF. The bases read TGCAGTGCTAGGGGGGGGGAGAACACTGAAGCTTTCTTT.